This TCR beta chain was observed in a study of PD-1 blockade in classical Hodgkin lymphoma. Turning to the study itself: Patients got intravenous nivolumab 3 mg/kg every 2 weeks.

Worth noting for this clone: The antigen is not known.

Germline CDR1 reads MDHEN; CDR2 reads SYDVKM. This CDR3 has 11 amino acids. Deletions cut 2 bases from V and 7 bases from J, with 6 bases between. TCRdb's copy holds only in-frame clones and misses some; the assay was immunoSEQ multiplex PCR. The sample yields some 100,000 clones, 80% to 95% seen once. Study results and caveats: Baseline diversity resembling that of newly diagnosed patients was seen in complete responders. Exclusion was the outcome for patients who began nivolumab under 1 year after ASCT. The study found that TCR diversity rose significantly by C4D1 in CD4+ but not CD8+ cells.

Every one of the patients relapsed after autologous stem cell transplantation (brentuximab vedotin exposure was variable). The material was peripheral blood mononuclear cells (PBMCs), obtained at baseline. This chain links TRBV28 with TRBJ2-7; TRBD2 is a possible D gene (6 bases). This clonotype was sampled from a human donor with classical Hodgkin lymphoma. The CDR3 is CASSLGGEQYF. The CDR3 coding sequence is TGTGCCAGCAGTTTAGGGGGGGAGCAGTACTTC.